Each of the 18 T cell receptor beta chains below was sequenced from the same sample in a study of blood T cell repertoires in COVID-19. Produced via immunoSEQ multiplex PCR; TCRdb's table is partial and in-frame only. The data show over 85,000 clones, approximately 86% seen once. The sample consisted of peripheral blood. The receptors derive from a man in his fifties with active or convalescent COVID-19.

CDR3 protein: CASSNSLEGGAVEKLFF. The CDR3 bases are TGTGCCAGCAGCAACTCCTTGGAGGGGGGGGCGGTTGAAAAACTGTTTTTT. This chain connects TRBV21-1 to TRBJ1-4. TRBV21-1 counts as a pseudogene. The CDR3 runs 17 residues.

This sequence joins TRBV24-1 and TRBJ2-3, with 7 bases matching TRBD1. V lost 8 bases and J lost 3; bases outside the gene matches: 16. Germline CDR1 reads KGHDR; CDR2 reads SFDVKD. The CDR3 totals 17 residues. CDR3 protein: CATKGPGGIVMTDTQYF. CDR3 in DNA: TGTGCCACCAAGGGCCCAGGGGGAATTGTTATGACAGATACGCAGTATTTT.

This chain joins TRBV5-1 and TRBJ1-6, with D possibly TRBD1 on 5 matching bases. V was cut by 0 bases and J by 10 bases, with 8 bases left in between. There are 13 residues in the CDR3. Germline V gene lookup returns CDR1 SGHRS and CDR2 YFSETQ. For the CDR3, the DNA is TGCGCCAGCAGCTTGGGGGGGGACTCACCCCTCCACTTT. Protein sequence: CASSLGGDSPLHF. The complete variable domain, with remaining parts taken from reference TRBV5-1 and TRBJ1-6, reads KAGVTQTPRYLIKTRGQQVTLSCSPISGHRSVSWYQQTPGQGLQFLFEYFSETQRNKGNFPGRFSGRQFSNSRSEMNVSTLELGDSALYLCASSLGGDSPLHFGNGTRLTVT.

This clone was observed a single time. This chain uses TRBV6-5 with TRBJ2-5; D possibly corresponds to TRBD2 (5 bases). The CDR3 covers 13 residues. Trimming pared 6 bases from V and 2 bases from J, leaving 10 bases between. Germline CDR1 reads MNHEY; CDR2 reads SVGAGI. For the CDR3, the DNA is TGTGCCAGCAGACGACCGGGACAAGAGACCCAGTACTTC. As protein: CASRRPGQETQYF.

The rearrangement joins TRBV5-4 to TRBJ2-5, with unresolved D. The CDR3 extends over 13 amino acids. Germline-derived CDR1 and CDR2 are SGHNT and YYREEE (reference sequence). Between the trimmed V and J ends, which lost 1 base and 2 bases, there was a span of 6 bases. This CDR3 reads CASSLPTQETQYF. The CDR3 DNA sequence: TGTGCCAGCAGCTTGCCCACACAAGAGACCCAGTACTTC.

This chain uses TRBV28 with TRBJ2-1, with TRBD2 identical over 8 bases. CDR3 length: 15 residues. V lost 3 bases and J lost 8; bases outside the gene matches: 9. The germline V gene has CDR1 MDHEN and CDR2 SYDVKM. The CDR3, as DNA: TGTGCCAGCAGTTTGGCGGGACTAGGAGGGTATGAGCAGTTCTTC. It specifies CASSLAGLGGYEQFF. Variable domain in full (rest from reference TRBV28 and TRBJ2-1): DVKVTQSSRYLVKRTGEKVFLECVQDMDHENMFWYRQDPGLGLRLIYFSYDVKMKEKGDIPEGYSVSREKKERFSLILESASTNQTSMYLCASSLAGLGGYEQFFGPGTRLTVL.

This sequence joins TRBV3-1 (or the pseudogene TRBV3-2) and TRBJ1-1; a weak D match, TRBD1 (5 bases). Germline V gene sequence: CDR1 LGHDT, CDR2 YNNKEL (reference sequence). V dropped 1 base and J dropped 2 bases, with 11 bases sitting between them. The CDR3 is 15 amino acids. The CDR3 is CASSQGSRVNTEAFF. The DNA for the CDR3 is TGTGCCAGCAGCCAAGGATCCAGGGTTAACACTGAAGCTTTCTTT.

This clone was detected ten times or more. The J gene is TRBJ1-5, the V gene TRBV30; D call uncertain. Germline V gene lookup returns CDR1 GTSNPN and CDR2 SVGIG (reference sequence). The CDR3 loop spans 14 amino acids. V was trimmed by 1 base and J by 2 bases, leaving 9 bases between them. The CDR3 DNA is TGTGCCTGGAGTGGCCAGGCAGGCAATCAGCCCCAGCATTTT. Translation: CAWSGQAGNQPQHF.

This chain uses TRBV19 with TRBJ1-5; possible D gene TRBD1, 5 bases. In germline, CDR1 is LNHDA, CDR2 SQIVND (reference sequence). V was cut by 5 bases and J by 6 bases, with 11 bases left in between. There are 13 residues in the CDR3. CDR3 residues: CASSGAVPQPQHF. The CDR3 DNA sequence: TGTGCCAGTAGTGGGGCCGTTCCTCAGCCCCAGCATTTT.

This chain uses TRBV15 with TRBJ1-3, with D perhaps TRBD1 (5 bases). The germline CDR1 and CDR2 sequences are LNHNV and YYDKDF (reference sequence). Trimming removed 0 bases from V and 3 bases from J, with 9 bases in between. The CDR3 has 15 residues. CDR3 loop: CATSRDQGFGNTIYF. CDR3 bases: TGTGCCACCAGCAGAGATCAGGGATTTGGAAACACCATATATTTT.

V usage is TRBV28 and J usage is TRBJ1-4, with TRBD1 identical over 12 bases. The CDR3 is made up of 18 amino acids. The germline CDR1 and CDR2 sequences are MDHEN and SYDVKM. J lost 7 bases, V lost 3 bases, and 12 bases had no gene match. DNA for the CDR3: TGTGCCAGCAGTTTTGGGACAGGGGGCGTTGGAGTTAGTGAAAAACTGTTTTTT. It encodes CASSFGTGGVGVSEKLFF.

The chain uses TRBV28 and TRBJ2-2, with D tentatively TRBD2 (6 bases). CDR3 size: 16 residues. The germline gives CDR1 MDHEN, CDR2 SYDVKM. Trimming shortened V by 3 bases and J by 4 bases, and 15 bases separated the two germline ends. The CDR3 sequence is CASSFWAGSSTGELFF. The CDR3 DNA reads as TGTGCCAGCAGTTTCTGGGCGGGGAGTAGCACCGGGGAGCTGTTTTTT.

This clone came up a few times. The V and J genes are TRBV7-2 and TRBJ2-3, with TRBD1 matching over 9 bases. Germline CDR1 is SGHTA and CDR2 is FQGNSA. V trimming: 6 bases; J trimming: 2 bases; junction bases outside the gene matches: 6. This CDR3 comprises 15 residues. CDR3 coding DNA: TGTGCCAGCAGTACCCGGACAGGGGCCACAGATACGCAGTATTTT. Amino acids: CASSTRTGATDTQYF.

The CDR3 loop is CASTPLGGGAHFTDTQYF. The CDR3 nucleotides are TGTGCCAGCACCCCACTCGGGGGGGGCGCCCATTTCACAGATACGCAGTATTTT. The rearrangement uses TRBV27 and TRBJ2-3; 8 positions match TRBD2. This CDR3 contains 18 residues. J lost 2 bases, V lost 7 bases, and 17 bases had no gene match. In germline, CDR1 is MNHEY, CDR2 SMNVEV (reference sequence).

The rearrangement uses TRBV5-1 and TRBJ1-4; the D is unclear. V was cut by 0 bases and J by 4 bases, with 13 bases left in between. The CDR3 length is 16 residues. Germline V gene data show CDR1 as SGHRS and CDR2 as YFSETQ. CDR3 amino acids: CASSLVSGFVNEKLFF. The CDR3 DNA sequence: TGCGCCAGCAGCTTGGTTTCCGGGTTCGTTAATGAAAAACTGTTTTTT.

The chain employs TRBV19 and TRBJ1-3, with TRBD1 as a possible D gene (6 bases). The CDR3 sequence is 15 residues long. Trimming cost V 2 bases and J 0 bases, with 8 bases left between them. Germline CDR1 LNHDA, CDR2 SQIVND (reference sequence). The DNA for the CDR3 is TGTGCCAGTAGTATAAGGGGGGGCTCTGGAAACACCATATATTTT. This gives the protein CASSIRGGSGNTIYF.

The chain has TRBV7-2 and TRBJ1-2; TRBD1 matches at 7 bases. CDR1 SGHTA and CDR2 FQGNSA come from the germline V gene. The CDR3 spans 13 residues. V trimming: 5 bases; J trimming: 6 bases; junction bases outside the gene matches: 6. The CDR3 is CASSRGQMDGYTF. CDR3 nucleotides: TGTGCCAGCAGCCGGGGACAGATGGATGGCTACACCTTC.

In its sample, this clone was seen once. The chain has TRBV2 and TRBJ1-1, with D possibly being TRBD1 (6 bases). The CDR3 length is 13 residues. Trimming pared 11 bases from V and 5 bases from J, leaving 18 bases between. CDR1 SNHLY and CDR2 FYNNEI come from the germline V gene. CDR3 sequence (DNA): TGTGCCCGACGGGAGGGGGGCGGAACTGAAGCTTTCTTT. Translation: CARREGGGTEAFF.